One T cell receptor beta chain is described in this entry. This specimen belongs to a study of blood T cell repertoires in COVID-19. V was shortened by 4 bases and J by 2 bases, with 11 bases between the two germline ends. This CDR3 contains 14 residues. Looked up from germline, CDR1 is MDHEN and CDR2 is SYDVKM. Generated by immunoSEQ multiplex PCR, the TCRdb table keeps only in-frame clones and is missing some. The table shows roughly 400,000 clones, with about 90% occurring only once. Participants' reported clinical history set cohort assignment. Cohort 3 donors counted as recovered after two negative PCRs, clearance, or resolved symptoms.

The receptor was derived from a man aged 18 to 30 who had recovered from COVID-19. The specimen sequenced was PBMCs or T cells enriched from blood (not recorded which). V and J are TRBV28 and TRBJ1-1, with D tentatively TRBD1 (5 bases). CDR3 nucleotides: TGTGCCAGCAGTTCATATACAGGTAACACTGAAGCTTTCTTT. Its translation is CASSSYTGNTEAFF. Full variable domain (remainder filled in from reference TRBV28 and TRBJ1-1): DVKVTQSSRYLVKRTGEKVFLECVQDMDHENMFWYRQDPGLGLRLIYFSYDVKMKEKGDIPEGYSVSREKKERFSLILESASTNQTSMYLCASSSYTGNTEAFFGQGTRLTVV.